This TCR beta chain was documented in a study of cytomegalovirus exposure and HLA in healthy donors. Study at large: Assignment to the Caucasian-associated ancestry cluster applied to around 82% of the approximately 360 genotyped donors. General study points: Association of a missense DCLRE1C variant with TCR beta V- and J-gene trimming was reported in a later analysis. In a later analysis, several top co-occurrence clusters appeared linked to parvovirus B19, influenza, CMV and Epstein-Barr virus.

PCR primers comprised 60 Vbeta and 13 Jbeta primers. The protocol was immunoSEQ multiplex PCR, while the TCRdb copy is restricted to in-frame clones and leaves out a portion. The table records approximately 100,000 clones, over 60% of them present only once. The CDR3 contains 17 residues. Germline V gene data show CDR1 as SGHRS and CDR2 as YFSETQ. Trimming left V 7 bases short and J 3 bases short, with 25 bases between. On this clone itself: What it recognizes is unknown.

Input material: PBMCs. This chain joins TRBV5-1 and TRBJ1-1, with D perhaps TRBD1 (5 bases). This clonotype was sampled from a female donor in good health and CMV-seronegative. The CDR3 region is CASALSGGGWGDTEAFF. The CDR3 coding sequence is TGCGCCAGCGCCCTATCCGGGGGAGGTTGGGGAGACACTGAAGCTTTCTTT. The whole variable domain, filled in from reference TRBV5-1 and TRBJ1-1, reads KAGVTQTPRYLIKTRGQQVTLSCSPISGHRSVSWYQQTPGQGLQFLFEYFSETQRNKGNFPGRFSGRQFSNSRSEMNVSTLELGDSALYLCASALSGGGWGDTEAFFGQGTRLTVV.